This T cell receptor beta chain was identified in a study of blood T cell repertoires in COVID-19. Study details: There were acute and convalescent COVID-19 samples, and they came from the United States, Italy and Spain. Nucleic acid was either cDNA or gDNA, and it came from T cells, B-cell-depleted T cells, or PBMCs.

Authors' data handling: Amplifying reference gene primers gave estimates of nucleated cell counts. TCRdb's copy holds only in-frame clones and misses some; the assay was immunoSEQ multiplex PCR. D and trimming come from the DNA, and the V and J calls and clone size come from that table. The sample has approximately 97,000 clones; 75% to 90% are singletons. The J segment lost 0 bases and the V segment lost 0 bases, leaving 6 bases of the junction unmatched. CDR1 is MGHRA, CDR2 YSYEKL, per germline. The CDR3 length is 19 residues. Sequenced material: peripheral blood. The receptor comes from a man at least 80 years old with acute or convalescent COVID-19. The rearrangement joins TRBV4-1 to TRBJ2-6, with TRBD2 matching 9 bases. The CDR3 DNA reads TGCGCCAGCAGCCAAGATTCAGCGGGAGGTAGCTCTGGGGCCAACGTCCTGACTTTC. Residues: CASSQDSAGGSSGANVLTF.